These 19 T cell receptor beta chains share one sample of origin, sequenced in a study of OX40 agonist ivuxolimab in advanced cancers. Data came from immunoSEQ multiplex PCR; TCRdb stores just in-frame clones and leaves some out. The sample consists of tens of thousands of clones, more than 75% of them appearing once. The specimen was CD4+ or CD8+ T cells sorted from blood, collected in a trial of the OX40 agonist ivuxolimab. The receptors shown here come from an adult with an advanced solid tumor such as melanoma, head and neck, liver or kidney cancer.

V gene TRBV27 combines with J gene TRBJ2-1; TRBD2 matches at 10 bases. CDR1 is MNHEY, CDR2 SMNVEV, per germline (reference sequence). CDR3 length: 18 amino acids. The V segment lost 10 bases and the J segment 2 bases; nucleotides outside the gene matches: 17. CDR3 protein: CATPRAGLAGVAYNEQFF. CDR3 in DNA: TGTGCCACCCCTCGCGCTGGGCTAGCGGGAGTAGCCTACAATGAGCAGTTCTTC.

The chain recombines TRBV2 with TRBJ2-5, with 12 bases aligning to TRBD2. The assigned J gene may be wrong: the sequence end matches TRBJ2-7 better. The CDR3 has 15 residues. Germline lookup yields CDR1 SNHLY and CDR2 FYNNEI. The CDR3 is CASRPTSGGIYEQYF. CDR3 coding DNA: TGTGCCAGCAGGCCGACTAGCGGGGGTATTTACGAGCAGTACTTC.

This chain links TRBV2 with TRBJ2-1; 9 bases map to TRBD2. Germline trimming cut 3 bases from V and 4 bases from J; bases unmatched to any gene: 13. This CDR3 spans 18 amino acids. In germline, CDR1 is SNHLY, CDR2 FYNNEI. The CDR3 sequence: CASSESAGGTLAYNEQFF. The CDR3, as DNA: TGTGCCAGCAGTGAGTCAGCGGGAGGCACCTTGGCGTACAATGAGCAGTTCTTC.

The chain has TRBV27 and TRBJ1-1, with TRBD1 as a possible D gene (5 bases). CDR1 is MNHEY and CDR2 is SMNVEV in the germline V gene (reference sequence). The CDR3 spans 14 residues. Trimming pared 1 base from V and 4 bases from J, leaving 10 bases between. In nucleotides, the CDR3 is TGTGCCAGCAGTTTATTCGAGGGGAGCACTGAAGCTTTCTTT. Amino acid sequence: CASSLFEGSTEAFF.

The DNA for the CDR3 is TGTGCCAGCTCACCACCGGGGTATGAGACCCAGTACTTC. Residues: CASSPPGYETQYF. The chain carries TRBV18 and TRBJ2-5; D is unclear. Trimming left V 0 bases short and J 5 bases short, with 7 bases between. The length of the CDR3 is 13 residues. From germline, CDR1 is KGHSH and CDR2 LQKENI.

The genes are TRBV7-3 and TRBJ2-7; D may be TRBD1 or TRBD2 (6 bases each). The CDR3 length is 16 residues. CDR1 and CDR2 from the germline V gene are SGHTA and FQGTGA. The V end lost 2 bases, the J end lost 2 bases, and 16 bases lay between the germline ends. The CDR3 nucleotides read TGTGCCAGCAGCTTATCCGGGGGCCTAGGACCCTACGAGCAGTACTTC. This sequence encodes CASSLSGGLGPYEQYF.

The chain is built from TRBV7-9 and TRBJ2-7; TRBD1 matches at 7 bases. Trimming cost V 4 bases and J 3 bases; bases outside gene matches: 3. Germline loops: CDR1 SEHNR, CDR2 FQNEAQ (reference sequence). The CDR3 consists of 13 residues. The CDR3 here is CASSSGQFYEQYF. CDR3 in DNA: TGTGCCAGCAGCTCGGGACAGTTCTACGAGCAGTACTTC.

Only one count was recorded for this clone. The chain couples TRBV2 to TRBJ2-1, with D perhaps assigned TRBD1 or TRBD2 (5 bases each). The CDR3 is made up of 12 amino acids. Germline V gene data show CDR1 as SNHLY and CDR2 as FYNNEI. V shed 5 bases and J shed 10 bases, with 12 bases lying between them. CDR3 bases: TGTGCCAGCAGTTCTGGGACGGCCGAGCAGTTCTTC. As protein: CASSSGTAEQFF.

V is TRBV27 and J is TRBJ2-5; 7 nucleotides line up with TRBD2. V lost 6 bases and J lost 1; bases outside the gene matches: 8. Germline loops: CDR1 MNHEY, CDR2 SMNVEV (reference sequence). This CDR3 contains 15 residues. The CDR3 spells CASRQDTSVQETQYF. The CDR3 DNA follows: TGTGCCAGCAGACAAGACACTAGCGTCCAAGAGACCCAGTACTTC.

The V call is TRBV7-9, the J call TRBJ1-3; no reliable D call. V lost 5 bases and J 2 bases, leaving 4 bases between the germline ends. The CDR3 has 12 amino acids. Germline V gene lookup returns CDR1 SEHNR and CDR2 FQNEAQ (reference sequence). The CDR3 region is CASSATGNTIYF. In nucleotides, the CDR3 is TGTGCCAGCAGCGCCACTGGAAACACCATATATTTT.

This clone was picked up a small number of times. The chain employs TRBV6-1 and TRBJ1-5; no clear D gene. Germline V gives CDR1 MNHNS, CDR2 SASEGT. V lost 8 bases and J 7 bases, leaving 12 bases between the germline ends. CDR3 length: 12 amino acids. The CDR3 is CASRFRAQPQHF. CDR3 sequence (DNA): TGTGCCAGCCGCTTTAGGGCGCAGCCCCAGCATTTT.

The gene calls are TRBV28 and TRBJ2-1; D not certain. V was cut by 7 bases and J by 0 bases, with 13 bases left in between. The CDR3 is 15 amino acids. Germline V gives CDR1 MDHEN, CDR2 SYDVKM. CDR3 protein: CASKKEQYSYNEQFF. CDR3 DNA: TGTGCCAGCAAAAAGGAACAGTACTCCTACAATGAGCAGTTCTTC.

This clone was observed a handful of times. CDR3 loop: CAISEWTDPYEQYF. The CDR3 DNA is TGTGCCATCAGTGAGTGGACGGACCCCTACGAGCAGTACTTC. This chain uses TRBV10-3 with TRBJ2-7; D ambiguous. The CDR3 loop spans 14 amino acids. Germline V gene sequence: CDR1 ENHRY, CDR2 SYGVKD. With 1 base removed from V and 2 bases from J, the gap between germline ends came to 9 bases.

The chain joins TRBV28 to TRBJ2-5, with unresolved D. This CDR3 is 13 amino acids long. Trimming pared 9 bases from V and 5 bases from J, leaving 16 bases between. CDR1 and CDR2 (germline): MDHEN, SYDVKM. CDR3 coding DNA: TGTGCCAGTGCGATCTCAGCCAGGGAGACCCAGTACTTC. This gives the protein CASAISARETQYF. The full variable domain, rest sourced from reference TRBV28 and TRBJ2-5, is DVKVTQSSRYLVKRTGEKVFLECVQDMDHENMFWYRQDPGLGLRLIYFSYDVKMKEKGDIPEGYSVSREKKERFSLILESASTNQTSMYLCASAISARETQYFGPGTRLLVL.

This clone was found a few times. The V call is TRBV7-9, the J call TRBJ2-1, with TRBD2 matching over 12 bases. CDR3 length equals 18 residues. The germline gives CDR1 SEHNR, CDR2 FQNEAQ (reference sequence). J was trimmed by 1 base and V by 1 base; bases with no gene match: 5. The CDR3 protein is CASSLGLAGDLSYNEQFF. In DNA form, the CDR3 reads TGTGCCAGCAGCTTAGGACTAGCGGGAGATTTATCCTACAATGAGCAGTTCTTC. The whole variable domain, filled in from reference TRBV7-9 and TRBJ2-1, reads DTGVSQNPRHKITKRGQNVTFRCDPISEHNRLYWYRQTLGQGPEFLTYFQNEAQLEKSRLLSDRFSAERPKGSFSTLEIQRTEQGDSAMYLCASSLGLAGDLSYNEQFFGPGTRLTVL.

V usage is TRBV25-1 and J usage is TRBJ1-1, with D perhaps TRBD1 (5 bases). V lost 1 base and J lost 7, with 13 bases in between. The CDR3 length is 14 residues. CDR1 MGHDK and CDR2 SYGVNS come from the germline V gene. The CDR3 DNA reads TGTGCCAGCAGTGAATTAAGGGGACGCCGTGAAGCTTTCTTT. Protein sequence: CASSELRGRREAFF.

The chain recombines TRBV7-2 with TRBJ2-7; maybe TRBD2 (6 bases). Germline V gene data show CDR1 as SGHTA and CDR2 as FQGNSA. V was pared by 5 bases and J by 5 bases, with 22 bases between. The CDR3 runs 16 residues. The CDR3 region has the DNA TGTGCCAGCAGCCCGAGAAGCACTCTTTCTAGCGACGAGCAGTACTTC. Its protein is CASSPRSTLSSDEQYF.

This clone was seen only a few times. V usage is TRBV30 and J usage is TRBJ1-4, with a possible D match to TRBD1 (6 bases). V lost 7 bases, J lost 8 bases, and 17 bases lay in between. The germline gives CDR1 GTSNPN, CDR2 SVGIG (reference sequence). CDR3 length: 13 residues. CDR3 residues: CASRRGAREKLFF. The DNA of the CDR3 is TGTGCCTCTCGGAGGGGGGCGCGGGAAAAACTGTTTTTT.

The chain joins TRBV28 to TRBJ2-2; TRBD1 agrees at 9 bases. Germline trimming cut 6 bases from V and 1 base from J; bases unmatched to any gene: 6. CDR3 length: 16 residues. Germline V gives CDR1 MDHEN, CDR2 SYDVKM. The CDR3 spells CASSPPGQGNTGELFF. The CDR3 bases are TGTGCCAGCAGCCCCCCGGGACAGGGGAACACCGGGGAGCTGTTTTTT.